The source of this TCR beta chain is a study of blood T cells in healthy people across ages (dated by TCRdb to the mid-2010s). Turning to the overall study: In model experiments, roughly one uniquely barcoded TCR beta cDNA molecule per two T cells was captured by template switching. Using deep sequencing normalized with unique cDNA molecular identifiers, the study measured how TCR beta repertoire diversity changes with age. The donors were divided into four age groups: young (average around 15 years), middle-aged (almost 40), aged (roughly 60) and long-lived (approximately 74). To avoid experimental bias, donors of different ages were randomly spread across the sequencing lanes. For two donors (one aged 18 to 30 and one aged 80 or older), the study analyzed two additional independent replicas of 1 million unique cDNA reads from the same blood draw. What the research found in general, with its limitations: The CMV infection status of donors was not known, potentially confounding age-related changes in expanded clonotypes. Estimates of total diversity based on one million sequenced T cells were considered lower bounds and underestimates. Bulk unsorted PBMC profiling prevented conclusive comparison of naive and antigen-experienced compartments. Compared with the aged group, the long-lived group had more naive CD4+ T cells, fewer expanded clones and increased TCR diversity, a pattern suggesting age selection. Observed TCR beta diversity per million T cells fell roughly linearly with age, and a significant reduction was already apparent by age roughly 40. Observed TCR beta diversity correlated strongly with the percentage of naive T cells measured by flow cytometry.

Notes on this clonotype: What antigen it recognizes has not been identified. Per-base qualities were not stored, and no clone one base away is much larger.

To prepare the library, 5' RACE was applied. The sequencer listed for this sample is Illumina HiSeq 2500. A second PCR of roughly 6 to 11 cycles was run with a J-beta primer mix and a sample-barcoded 5' primer. A template-switch 5' adaptor carrying 12 random nucleotides introduced a unique molecular identifier onto each TCR beta cDNA molecule. Each sample yielded at least 3 million CDR3-containing paired-end reads. All of the RNA was converted into first-strand cDNA using the Mint cDNA synthesis kit, with a TRBC-specific oligonucleotide serving as the primer. After uracil-DNA glycosylase treatment, a first 18-cycle PCR used universal primers M1SS and BC2_uni_R on all cDNA. Per the original workflow: For normalization, 1 million high-quality reads, each with a distinct molecular identifier, were randomly selected from each sample. Reads sharing molecular identifiers were discarded rather than binned into consensus sequences. MiTCR, set to a Q25 quality threshold and the strictest error-elimination algorithm, was used for CDR3 identification, clonotype clustering and error correction. Lower-bound total TCR beta diversity was estimated with a nonparametric unseen species model using Euler transformation. TCRdb cleaned the public reads at Q25 with fastp, built clones with MiXCR and kept in-frame beta chains. Under each unique CDR3 protein, matching rows form one entry showing the most common genes and DNA. TCRdb, not the original authors, processed these V and J calls. In this sample the table shows about 1.1 million distinct CDR3 sequences, 35% to 40% of which occur a single time. Around 14% of the sample rests with the top ten.

The approximately 39 donors, aged about 6 to 95 years, were systemically healthy Caucasian individuals from Russia. Around 10 milliliters of peripheral blood were collected from each donor into EDTA-treated Vacutainer tubes. PBMCs were isolated by Ficoll-Paque density-gradient centrifugation, with at least 6 million obtained per sample. Total RNA, at least 6 micrograms per sample, was extracted from PBMCs with Trizol reagent. Naive CD45RAhigh/CD27high T cell percentages were measured by flow cytometry on a PBMC aliquot from every donor. Germline trimming amounts to 10 bases on V and 3 bases on J, with 7 as the count of junction bases outside the gene matches. The germline V gene specifies MDHEN as CDR1 and SYDVKM as CDR2. Measured from the cysteine to the phenylalanine, the CDR3 is 14 residues long. The only DNA kept is the CDR3, 42 bases in frame from the first base.

The sequenced sample consisted of blood. This sequence was found in a man younger than 35 in good health. The chain uses TRBV28 and TRBJ1-3, and 9 bases in between align with TRBD1. The DNA reads as follows: TGTGCCACCCAACAGGGGGCAAGTGGAAACACCATATATTTT. This encodes CATQQGASGNTIYF.